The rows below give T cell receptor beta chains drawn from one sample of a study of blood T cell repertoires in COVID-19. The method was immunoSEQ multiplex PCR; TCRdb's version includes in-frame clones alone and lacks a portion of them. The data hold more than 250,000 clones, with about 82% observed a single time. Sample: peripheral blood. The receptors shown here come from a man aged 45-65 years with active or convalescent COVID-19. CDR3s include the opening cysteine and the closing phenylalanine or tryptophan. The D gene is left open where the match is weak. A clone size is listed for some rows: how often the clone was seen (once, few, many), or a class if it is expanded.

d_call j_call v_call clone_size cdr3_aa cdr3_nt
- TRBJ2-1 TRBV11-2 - CASSLEWGGPPVGNEQFF TGTGCCAGCAGCTTAGAATGGGGGGGCCCCCCGGTGGGGAATGAGCAGTTCTTC
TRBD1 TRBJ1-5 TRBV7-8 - CASSPGQGELGNQPQHF TGTGCCAGCAGCCCGGGACAGGGGGAGTTGGGCAATCAGCCCCAGCATTTT
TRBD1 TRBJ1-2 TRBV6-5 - CASKTVGTGDYGYTF TGTGCCAGCAAAACTGTTGGGACAGGCGATTATGGCTACACCTTC
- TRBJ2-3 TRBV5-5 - CASSPGRTSDTQYF TGTGCCAGCAGCCCCGGGAGAACCTCAGATACGCAGTATTTT
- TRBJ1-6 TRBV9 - CASSVVPAGPNGALHF TGTGCCAGCAGCGTAGTCCCAGCAGGCCCAAACGGGGCCCTCCACTTT
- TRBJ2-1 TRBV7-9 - CASSPTGPEQFF TGTGCCAGCAGCCCCACAGGACCTGAGCAGTTCTTC
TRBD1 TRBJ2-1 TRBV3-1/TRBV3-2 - CATQGAQHTYNEQFF TGTGCCACCCAGGGGGCGCAACATACCTACAATGAGCAGTTCTTC
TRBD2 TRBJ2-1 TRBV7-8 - CASSPKGLAGLNEQFF TGTGCCAGCAGCCCGAAAGGACTAGCGGGACTCAATGAGCAGTTCTTC
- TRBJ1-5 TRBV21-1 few CASSNTGQGHQPQHF TGTGCCAGCAGCAACACCGGACAGGGCCATCAGCCCCAGCATTTT
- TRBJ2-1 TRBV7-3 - CASSLMSVAPYNEQFF TGTGCCAGCAGCTTAATGTCCGTAGCGCCTTACAATGAGCAGTTCTTC
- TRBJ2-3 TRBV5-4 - CASSLFGTDTQYF TGTGCCAGCAGCTTGTTCGGCACAGATACGCAGTATTTT
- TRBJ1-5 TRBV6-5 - CAGSGELTQPQHF TGTGCCGGGTCGGGGGAGTTAACTCAGCCCCAGCATTTT
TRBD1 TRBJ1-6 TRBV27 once CASSPRTGYNSPLHF TGTGCCAGCAGTCCTCGGACAGGGTACAATTCACCCCTCCACTTT
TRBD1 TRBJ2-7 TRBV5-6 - CASSRPGQANNEQYF TGTGCCAGCAGCCGCCCGGGACAGGCTAACAACGAGCAGTACTTC
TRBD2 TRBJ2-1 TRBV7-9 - CASSTGGSGRTRSYNEQFF TGTGCCAGCAGTACGGGGGGTAGCGGGAGGACCCGTTCGTACAATGAGCAGTTCTTC
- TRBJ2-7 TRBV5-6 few CASSKTGVGDEQYF TGTGCCAGCAGTAAAACTGGGGTCGGGGACGAGCAGTACTTC
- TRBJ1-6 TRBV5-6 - CASSLGTPQVSPLHF TGTGCCAGCAGCTTGGGCACCCCCCAGGTCTCACCCCTCCACTTT
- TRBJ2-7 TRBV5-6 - CASSLVGLYEQYF TGTGCCAGCAGCTTGGTCGGACTCTACGAGCAGTACTTC
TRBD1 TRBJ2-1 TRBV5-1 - CASSLEGQGYNEQFF TGCGCCAGCAGCTTGGAAGGACAGGGCTACAATGAGCAGTTCTTC
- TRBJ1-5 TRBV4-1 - CASSQGVPLALNQPQHF TGCGCCAGCAGCCAAGGTGTCCCCTTGGCCCTCAATCAGCCCCAGCATTTT
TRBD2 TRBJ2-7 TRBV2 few CASIPGLGPYEQYF TGTGCCAGCATCCCGGGACTAGGGCCCTACGAGCAGTACTTC
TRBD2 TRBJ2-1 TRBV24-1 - CATIRRLAGNEQFF TGTGCCACCATTAGACGCCTAGCGGGTAATGAGCAGTTCTTC
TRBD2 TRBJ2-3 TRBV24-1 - CATSDYLAGTDTQYF TGTGCCACCAGTGATTATCTAGCGGGAACAGATACGCAGTATTTT
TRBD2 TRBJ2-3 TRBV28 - CGTRASGSRADTQYF TGTGGCACGCGGGCTAGCGGGAGTCGGGCAGATACGCAGTATTTT
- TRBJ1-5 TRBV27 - CASSFSTGRNQPQHF TGTGCCAGCAGTTTTTCTACAGGACGCAATCAGCCCCAGCATTTT
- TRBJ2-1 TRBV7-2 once CASSLQGQSEQFF TGTGCCAGCAGCTTACAGGGTCAGAGTGAGCAGTTCTTC
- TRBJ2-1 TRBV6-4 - CASSDLSGYYNEQFF TGTGCCAGCAGTGACCTGTCGGGGTACTACAATGAGCAGTTCTTC
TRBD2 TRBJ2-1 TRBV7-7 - CASSRLAENSYNEQFF TGTGCTAGCAGCAGACTAGCGGAAAACTCCTACAATGAGCAGTTCTTC
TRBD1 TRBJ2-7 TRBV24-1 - CATSDPGQGEQYF TGTGCCACCAGTGACCCGGGACAGGGCGAGCAGTACTTC